Given below is one T cell receptor beta chain in context. The CDR3 spans 13 residues. Between the trimmed V and J ends, which lost 10 bases and 5 bases, there was a span of 17 bases. The sample comes from a study of blood T cell repertoires in COVID-19. Whole-study context: Acute and convalescent COVID-19 samples came from the United States, Italy and Spain. PBMCs, B-cell-depleted T cells, or T cells were the source of the cDNA or gDNA that made up the material.

Original data processing: The assay estimated nucleated cells by amplifying reference gene primers. Clones were sequenced by immunoSEQ multiplex PCR, and TCRdb holds only the in-frame ones, with some missing. V and J calls and clone size come straight from that table; D and trimming were deduced from the DNA. This repertoire shows roughly 290,000 clones, around 85% found once; its top ten account for approximately 5.7%. V is TRBV12-3 or TRBV12-4 and J is TRBJ1-1; D remains ambiguous. This clonotype was sampled from a woman between 40 and 50 years old who had recovered from COVID-19. Sequenced material: PBMCs or T cells enriched from blood (not recorded which). DNA of the CDR3: TGTGCCACCTACTCGAGTATTCTAACTGAAGCTTTCTTT. This codes for CATYSSILTEAFF.